The 25 T cell receptor beta chains below come from one sample, sequenced in a study of blood T cell repertoires in COVID-19 (dated by TCRdb to 2020 to 2021). Preparation of the library involved the immunoSEQ multiplex PCR assay. Held by TCRdb, this immuneACCESS table contains in-frame sequences only and omits some clones. Under half of the omission traces to an unresolved V gene where checked; the cause of the rest is unknown. Recorded for this sample are about 75,000 clones; around 74% of them occurred a single time. The top ten clonotypes cover 2% to 3% of the sample. The sequenced sample was peripheral blood. The source is a human donor with acute or convalescent COVID-19. The donor label of this sample is uncertain.

In this sample, this clone turned up many times. CDR3 nucleotides: TGTGCCAGCAGCTTAGTTTCAGTTGGGGCCGCGGTGGATAATTCACCCCTCCACTTT. Translated, it gives CASSLVSVGAAVDNSPLHF. The gene calls are TRBV7-2 and TRBJ1-6; perhaps TRBD1 as D (5 bases). Germline-derived CDR1 and CDR2 are SGHTA and FQGNSA. CDR3 size: 19 residues. V was pared by 1 base and J by 5 bases, with 21 bases between. Drawing the rest from reference TRBV7-2 and TRBJ1-6, the complete variable domain is GAGVSQSPSNKVTEKGKDVELRCDPISGHTALYWYRQSLGQGLEFLIYFQGNSAPDKSGLPSDRFSAERTGGSVSTLTIQRTQQEDSAVYLCASSLVSVGAAVDNSPLHFGNGTRLTVT.

V usage is TRBV19 and J usage is TRBJ2-7; D is unclear. V was clipped by 4 bases and J by 3 bases, with 13 bases between them. The CDR3 totals 14 residues. The germline V gene encodes CDR1 LNHDA and CDR2 SQIVND (reference sequence). CDR3 loop: CASSTFESRYEQYF. DNA for the CDR3: TGTGCCAGTAGTACCTTCGAGAGCCGCTACGAGCAGTACTTC. The full variable domain, completed using reference TRBV19 and TRBJ2-7, is DGGITQSPKYLFRKEGQNVTLSCEQNLNHDAMYWYRQDPGQGLRLIYYSQIVNDFQKGDIAEGYSVSREKKESFPLTVTSAQKNPTAFYLCASSTFESRYEQYFGPGTRLTVT.

This clone was observed once. J is TRBJ2-3 and V is TRBV27; 7 nucleotides line up with TRBD2. The junction had 6 bases not matched to a gene; V was cut back by 5 bases and J by 10 bases. This CDR3 is 12 amino acids long. The V gene's germline CDR1 is MNHEY and CDR2 SMNVEV (reference sequence). The DNA of the CDR3 is TGTGCCAGCAGTCTCGGGACTAAGGCGCAGTATTTT. This encodes CASSLGTKAQYF.

This clone came up a few times. CDR3 in DNA: TGTGCCAGCAGCTGGGAGCGGGTACCTAGCACAGATACGCAGTATTTT. This translates into CASSWERVPSTDTQYF. V gene TRBV5-4 combines with J gene TRBJ2-3; a weak D match, TRBD2 (6 bases). V lost 3 bases to trimming and J lost 0 bases, with 14 bases between them. The CDR3 covers 16 residues. Germline V gene data show CDR1 as SGHNT and CDR2 as YYREEE (reference sequence).

The chain carries TRBV27 and TRBJ2-2, with D unresolved. Trimming removed 2 bases from V and 7 bases from J, with 11 bases in between. CDR3 size: 14 residues. CDR1 is MNHEY and CDR2 is SMNVEV in the germline V gene (reference sequence). CDR3 DNA sequence: TGTGCCAGCAGTTTAGAGTCCGGTCGCGGGGAGCTGTTTTTT. It is translated as CASSLESGRGELFF.

The chain carries TRBV12-3 or TRBV12-4 and TRBJ2-2; D is unresolved. The CDR3 runs 13 residues. Trimming shortened V by 7 bases and J by 2 bases, and 8 bases separated the two germline ends. The CDR3 sequence: CASTTPNTGELFF. CDR3 DNA sequence: TGTGCCAGCACAACACCAAACACCGGGGAGCTGTTTTTT.

For this clone: Relative to the germline gene, one junction end is altered; a read error may explain this. This rearrangement joins TRBV7-7 to TRBJ2-3, with 7 bases identical to TRBD1. Germline-derived CDR1 and CDR2 are SSHAT and FNYEAQ (reference sequence). CDR3 size: 16 residues. The CDR3 bases are TGTGCTAGCAGCTTAGAGGCAGGGGGTAGAACAGATACGCAGTATTTT. Protein sequence: CASSLEAGGRTDTQYF.

The rearrangement uses TRBV7-9 and TRBJ2-5; 7 bases line up with TRBD2. Germline V gene lookup returns CDR1 SEHNR and CDR2 FQNEAQ (reference sequence). The CDR3 length is 15 residues. The trim removed 4 bases at V and 2 bases at J, leaving 7 bases unmatched. The DNA of the CDR3 is TGTGCCAGCAGCTCCTTAGCGGGTACGCAAGAGACCCAGTACTTC. Translation gives CASSSLAGTQETQYF.

The chain carries TRBV5-4 and TRBJ1-2, with 7 bases identical to TRBD1. CDR3 length: 20 residues. Germline-derived CDR1 and CDR2 are SGHNT and YYREEE (reference sequence). V was pared by 0 bases and J by 0 bases, with 17 bases of the junction left unmatched. The DNA of the CDR3 is TGTGCCAGCAGCTTGGCCCCGGGCAACAGGCAGGGGGGACCTAACTATGGCTACACCTTC. Translated, it gives CASSLAPGNRQGGPNYGYTF. Filled out from reference TRBV5-4 and TRBJ1-2, the complete variable domain reads ETGVTQSPTHLIKTRGQQVTLRCSSQSGHNTVSWYQQALGQGPQFIFQYYREEENGRGNFPPRFSGLQFPNYSSELNVNALELDDSALYLCASSLAPGNRQGGPNYGYTFGSGTRLTVV.

This chain joins TRBV18 and TRBJ2-2, with a tentative D call TRBD2 (5 bases). This CDR3 spans 14 amino acids. Germline CDR1 is KGHSH and CDR2 is LQKENI. The ends were cut back, 3 bases at V and 5 bases at J, with 10 bases in the middle. CDR3 in amino acids: CASSPSGLTGELFF. In nucleotides, the CDR3 is TGTGCCAGCTCACCGAGCGGACTGACCGGGGAGCTGTTTTTT.

As for this clone: One junction end disagrees with the germline gene, perhaps due to a read error. The J gene is TRBJ1-2, the V gene TRBV20-1; D gene unclear. Per the germline V gene, CDR1 is DFQATT and CDR2 is SNEGSKA (reference sequence). CDR3 length equals 10 residues. The CDR3 protein is CSARDYGYTF. CDR3 nucleotide sequence: TGCAGTGCTAGGGACTACGGCTACACCTTC.

The rearrangement joins TRBV6-5 to TRBJ2-1, with 7 bases lining up with TRBD1. This CDR3 region has 13 residues. Losses at the gene ends were 7 bases for V and 4 bases for J; bases not matched to a gene: 4. Germline V gives CDR1 MNHEY, CDR2 SVGAGI. CDR3 nucleotide sequence: TGTGCCAGCATGTCGGGACAGTACAATGAGCAGTTCTTC. Its translation is CASMSGQYNEQFF.

This sequence joins TRBV18 and TRBJ1-4, with D possibly matching TRBD1 (5 bases). V lost 6 bases, J lost 13 bases, and 15 bases lay in between. CDR1 KGHSH and CDR2 LQKENI come from the germline V gene. The CDR3 totals 12 residues. In DNA, the CDR3 is TGTGCCAGCTCGCCCACGGGGGGTAGACTGTTTTTT. Protein: CASSPTGGRLFF.

The V and J genes are TRBV6-5 and TRBJ1-3; D gene uncertain. CDR1 MNHEY and CDR2 SVGAGI come from the germline V gene. Trimming left V 11 bases short and J 9 bases short, with 20 bases between. The CDR3 is 13 amino acids. In DNA form, the CDR3 reads TGTGCCGCCGCCAATCGGGGTTACGGCACCATATATTTT. Amino acid sequence: CAAANRGYGTIYF.

The rearrangement joins TRBV19 to TRBJ2-5, with D perhaps matching TRBD2 (6 bases). Trimming stripped 6 bases from V and 5 bases from J, with 16 bases between. CDR1 and CDR2 from the germline V gene are LNHDA and SQIVND (reference sequence). This CDR3 spans 14 amino acids. CDR3 nucleotide sequence: TGTGCCAGTAGCGGGACTCATCTCGGGGAGACCCAGTACTTC. It translates to CASSGTHLGETQYF.

This clone has just one count. The V and J genes are TRBV6-5 and TRBJ2-3; 9 nucleotides agree with TRBD2. Per germline, CDR1 MNHEY and CDR2 SVGAGI. The trim removed 2 bases at V and 7 bases at J, leaving 7 bases unmatched. CDR3 length: 15 amino acids. The CDR3 loop is CASSYPGLADHTQYF. The CDR3 DNA sequence: TGTGCCAGCAGTTACCCGGGACTAGCCGACCATACGCAGTATTTT.

The sample holds a few counts of this clone. The chain couples TRBV7-2 to TRBJ2-2; maybe TRBD2 (6 bases). This CDR3 is 15 amino acids long. Germline CDR1 is SGHTA and CDR2 is FQGNSA. V lost 2 bases and J lost 1, with 8 bases in between. The CDR3 spells CASSLFGGNTGELFF. The CDR3 DNA reads as TGTGCCAGCAGCTTATTCGGGGGGAACACCGGGGAGCTGTTTTTT.

The chain carries TRBV18 and TRBJ2-3; 10 positions match TRBD2. Germline CDR1 is KGHSH and CDR2 is LQKENI. This CDR3 has 16 amino acids. Trimming cost V 0 bases and J 1 base; bases outside gene matches: 1. As DNA, the CDR3 is TGTGCCAGCTCACCACCGCTAGCGGGAGGCACAGATACGCAGTATTTT. This gives the protein CASSPPLAGGTDTQYF. Together with reference TRBV18 and TRBJ2-3, the CDR3 gives the full variable domain: NAGVMQNPRHLVRRRGQEARLRCSPMKGHSHVYWYRQLPEEGLKFMVYLQKENIIDESGMPKERFSAEFPKEGPSILRIQQVVRGDSAAYFCASSPPLAGGTDTQYFGPGTRLTVL.

The chain combines TRBV2 with TRBJ1-1; the D is unclear. CDR1 and CDR2 from the germline V gene are SNHLY and FYNNEI. This CDR3 has 13 residues. Trimming took 6 bases from V and 4 from J, leaving 12 bases between them. Written as DNA, the CDR3 is TGTGCCAGCAGCCTCAGGTTTAGCACTGAAGCTTTCTTT. Protein sequence: CASSLRFSTEAFF. Full variable domain (outside the CDR3, taken from reference TRBV2 and TRBJ1-1): EPEVTQTPSHQVTQMGQEVILRCVPISNHLYFYWYRQILGQKVEFLVSFYNNEISEKSEIFDDQFSVERPDGSNFTLKIRSTKLEDSAMYFCASSLRFSTEAFFGQGTRLTVV.

The chain combines TRBV7-8 with TRBJ2-5; a possible D gene is TRBD2 (5 bases). The CDR3 is 14 amino acids. Trimming removed 5 bases from V and 2 bases from J, with 12 bases in between. Per germline, CDR1 SGHVS and CDR2 FQNEAQ. The CDR3 DNA sequence: TGTGCCAGCAGCCCCTGGACTGAACAAGAGACCCAGTACTTC. Translating it yields CASSPWTEQETQYF. The entire variable domain, with the rest obtained from reference TRBV7-8 and TRBJ2-5, is as follows: GAGVSQSPRYKVAKRGQDVALRCDPISGHVSLFWYQQALGQGPEFLTYFQNEAQLDKSGLPSDRFFAERPEGSVSTLKIQRTQQEDSAVYLCASSPWTEQETQYFGPGTRLLVL.

This rearrangement joins TRBV10-3 to TRBJ2-5; D perhaps matches TRBD1 (5 bases). The germline V and J ends were trimmed by 2 bases and 5 bases, with 15 bases remaining between them. The CDR3 extends over 15 amino acids. Germline CDR1 is ENHRY and CDR2 is SYGVKD. The CDR3 DNA follows: TGTGCCATCAGTGAGATAACTTCAGGGTTGGAGACCCAGTACTTC. Protein product: CAISEITSGLETQYF.

On this clone itself: Sequence at one end of the junction differs from germline and may be a read error. The genes are TRBV28 and TRBJ1-1; tentative D call: TRBD1 (5 bases). The CDR3 length is 12 residues. Germline CDR1 reads MDHEN; CDR2 reads SYDVKM. The DNA for the CDR3 is TGTGCCAGTTCGGGACTGAAGACTGAAGCTTTCTTT. Its protein is CASSGLKTEAFF.

This clone has more than one count but fewer than ten. The chain employs TRBV20-1 and TRBJ2-1, with D possibly TRBD2 on 6 matching bases. V lost 3 bases and J lost 6, with 24 bases in between. The germline gives CDR1 DFQATT, CDR2 SNEGSKA (reference sequence). The CDR3 runs to 17 residues. CDR3 loop: CSASPLGRGRASNEQFF. In DNA form, the CDR3 reads TGCAGTGCTAGTCCATTAGGACGGGGGAGAGCCAGCAATGAGCAGTTCTTC.

There are a few counts of this clone. The chain employs TRBV3-1 (or the pseudogene TRBV3-2) and TRBJ1-4; D uncertain. Trimming left V 1 base short and J 8 bases short, with 14 bases between. The CDR3 has 15 amino acids. The germline gives CDR1 LGHDT, CDR2 YNNKEL (reference sequence). The CDR3 DNA follows: TGTGCCAGCAGCCAAGGCGGGGTGGGTGGAGAAAAACTGTTTTTT. Translated: CASSQGGVGGEKLFF.

J is TRBJ2-1 and V is TRBV29-1; TRBD2 aligns across 10 bases. Germline lookup yields CDR1 SQVTM and CDR2 ANQGSEA. Germline trimming cut 6 bases from V and 4 bases from J; bases unmatched to any gene: 21. The CDR3 is made up of 19 amino acids. The DNA of the CDR3 is TGCAGCGTGACTAACAGGGCGGGAGCGGGAGGGAGTCTTTACAATGAGCAGTTCTTC. It yields the protein CSVTNRAGAGGSLYNEQFF.